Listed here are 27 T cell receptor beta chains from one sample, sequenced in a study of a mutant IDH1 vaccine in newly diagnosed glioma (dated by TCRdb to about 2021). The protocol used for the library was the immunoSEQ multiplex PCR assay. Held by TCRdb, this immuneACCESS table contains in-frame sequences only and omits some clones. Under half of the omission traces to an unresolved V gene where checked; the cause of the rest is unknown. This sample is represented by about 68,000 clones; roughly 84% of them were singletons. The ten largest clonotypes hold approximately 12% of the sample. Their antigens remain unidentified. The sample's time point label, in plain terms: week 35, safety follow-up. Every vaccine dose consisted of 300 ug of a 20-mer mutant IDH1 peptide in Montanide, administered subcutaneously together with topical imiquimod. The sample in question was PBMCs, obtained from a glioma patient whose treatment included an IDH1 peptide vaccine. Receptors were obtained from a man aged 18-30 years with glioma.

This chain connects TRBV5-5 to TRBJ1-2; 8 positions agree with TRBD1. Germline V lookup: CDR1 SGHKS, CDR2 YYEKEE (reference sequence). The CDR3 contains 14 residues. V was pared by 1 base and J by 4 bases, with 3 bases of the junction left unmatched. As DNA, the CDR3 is TGTGCCAGCAGCTTGAGACAGGGGACCTATGGCTACACCTTC. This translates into CASSLRQGTYGYTF. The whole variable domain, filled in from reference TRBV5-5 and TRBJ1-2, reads DAGVTQSPTHLIKTRGQQVTLRCSPISGHKSVSWYQQVLGQGPQFIFQYYEKEERGRGNFPDRFSARQFPNYSSELNVNALLLGDSALYLCASSLRQGTYGYTFGSGTRLTVV.

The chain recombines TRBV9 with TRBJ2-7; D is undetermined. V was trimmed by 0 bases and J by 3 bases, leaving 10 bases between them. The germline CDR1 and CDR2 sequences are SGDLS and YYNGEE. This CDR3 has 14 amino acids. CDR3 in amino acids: CASSVGGFFYEQYF. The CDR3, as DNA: TGTGCCAGCAGCGTAGGTGGGTTCTTCTACGAGCAGTACTTC.

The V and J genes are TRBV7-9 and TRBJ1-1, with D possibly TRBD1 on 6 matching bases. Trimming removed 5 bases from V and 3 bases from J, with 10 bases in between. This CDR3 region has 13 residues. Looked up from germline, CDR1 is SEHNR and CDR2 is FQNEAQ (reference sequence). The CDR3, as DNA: TGTGCCAGCAGCGCTGGACAGTACACTGAAGCTTTCTTT. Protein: CASSAGQYTEAFF. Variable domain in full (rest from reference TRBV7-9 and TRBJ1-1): DTGVSQNPRHKITKRGQNVTFRCDPISEHNRLYWYRQTLGQGPEFLTYFQNEAQLEKSRLLSDRFSAERPKGSFSTLEIQRTEQGDSAMYLCASSAGQYTEAFFGQGTRLTVV.

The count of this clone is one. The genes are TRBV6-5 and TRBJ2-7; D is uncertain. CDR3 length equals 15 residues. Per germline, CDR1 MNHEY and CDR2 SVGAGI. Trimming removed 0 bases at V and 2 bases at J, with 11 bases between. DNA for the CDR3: TGTGCCAGCAGTTACTCGACGCTTGAAACCTACGAGCAGTACTTC. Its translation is CASSYSTLETYEQYF.

This chain's CDR3 is CASRGFLNTGELFF. The CDR3 DNA reads TGTGCCAGCAGGGGGTTCCTGAACACCGGGGAGCTGTTTTTT. The chain joins TRBV6-4 to TRBJ2-2; D gene unclear. Looked up from germline, CDR1 is MRHNA and CDR2 is SNTAGT. V dropped 6 bases and J dropped 1 base, with 9 bases sitting between them. There are 14 residues in the CDR3.

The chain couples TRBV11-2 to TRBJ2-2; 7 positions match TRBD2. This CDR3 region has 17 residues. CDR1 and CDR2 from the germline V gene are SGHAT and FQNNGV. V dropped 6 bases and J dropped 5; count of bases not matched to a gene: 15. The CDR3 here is CASRLSTSPIRTGELFF. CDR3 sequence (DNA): TGTGCCAGCAGACTCTCGACTAGCCCAATACGTACCGGGGAGCTGTTTTTT.

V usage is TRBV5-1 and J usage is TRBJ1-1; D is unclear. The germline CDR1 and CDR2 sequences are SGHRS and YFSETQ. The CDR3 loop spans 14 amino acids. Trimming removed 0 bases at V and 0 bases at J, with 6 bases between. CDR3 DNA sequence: TGCGCCAGCAGCTTGGTCACAGTGAACACTGAAGCTTTCTTT. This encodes CASSLVTVNTEAFF.

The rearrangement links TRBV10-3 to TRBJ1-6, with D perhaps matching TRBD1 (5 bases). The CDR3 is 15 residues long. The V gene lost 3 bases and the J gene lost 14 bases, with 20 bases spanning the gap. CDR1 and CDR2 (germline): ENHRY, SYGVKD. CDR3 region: CAISETGTPLSALHF. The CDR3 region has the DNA TGTGCCATCAGTGAAACCGGGACCCCCCTCTCGGCCCTCCACTTT.

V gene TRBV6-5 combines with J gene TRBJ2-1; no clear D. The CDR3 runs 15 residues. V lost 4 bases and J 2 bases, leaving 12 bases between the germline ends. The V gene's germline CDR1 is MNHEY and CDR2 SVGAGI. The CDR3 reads CASSWSGRTYNEQFF. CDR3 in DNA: TGTGCCAGCAGTTGGAGTGGGCGAACCTACAATGAGCAGTTCTTC.

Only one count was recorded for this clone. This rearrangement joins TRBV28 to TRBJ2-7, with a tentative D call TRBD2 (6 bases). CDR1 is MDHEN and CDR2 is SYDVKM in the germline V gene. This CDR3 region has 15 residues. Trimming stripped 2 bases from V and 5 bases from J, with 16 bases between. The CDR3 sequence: CASSLQRVSANEQYF. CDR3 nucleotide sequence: TGTGCCAGCAGTTTACAGCGGGTATCGGCCAACGAGCAGTACTTC. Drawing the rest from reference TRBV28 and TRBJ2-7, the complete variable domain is DVKVTQSSRYLVKRTGEKVFLECVQDMDHENMFWYRQDPGLGLRLIYFSYDVKMKEKGDIPEGYSVSREKKERFSLILESASTNQTSMYLCASSLQRVSANEQYFGPGTRLTVT.

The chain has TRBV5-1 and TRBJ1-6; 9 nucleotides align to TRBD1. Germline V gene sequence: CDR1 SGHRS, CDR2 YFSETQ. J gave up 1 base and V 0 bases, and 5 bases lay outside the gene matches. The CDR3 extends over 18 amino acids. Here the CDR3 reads CASSLVRTGASYNSPLHF. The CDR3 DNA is TGCGCCAGCAGCTTGGTTCGGACAGGGGCTTCCTATAATTCACCCCTCCACTTT.

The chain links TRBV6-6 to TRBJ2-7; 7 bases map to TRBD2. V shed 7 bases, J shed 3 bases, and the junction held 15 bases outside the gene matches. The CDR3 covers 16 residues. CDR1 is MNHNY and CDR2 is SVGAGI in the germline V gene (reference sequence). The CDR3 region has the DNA TGTGCCAGCACCAGGGCCCCCCCCGGGAGGCGCTACGAGCAGTACTTC. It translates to CASTRAPPGRRYEQYF.

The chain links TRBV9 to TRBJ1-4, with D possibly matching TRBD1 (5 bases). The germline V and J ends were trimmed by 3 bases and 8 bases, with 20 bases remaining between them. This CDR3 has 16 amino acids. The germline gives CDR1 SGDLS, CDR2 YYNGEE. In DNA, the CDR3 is TGTGCCAGCAGCGCCGGGGACTTACCGACGAGGGAAAAACTGTTTTTT. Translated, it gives CASSAGDLPTREKLFF.

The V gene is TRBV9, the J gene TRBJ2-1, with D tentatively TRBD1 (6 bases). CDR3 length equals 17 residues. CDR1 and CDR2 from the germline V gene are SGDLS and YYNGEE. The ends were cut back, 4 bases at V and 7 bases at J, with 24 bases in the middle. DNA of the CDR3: TGTGCCAGCAGCCAGAGGGGGTTGGCGGCCATGTATAATGAGCAGTTCTTC. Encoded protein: CASSQRGLAAMYNEQFF.

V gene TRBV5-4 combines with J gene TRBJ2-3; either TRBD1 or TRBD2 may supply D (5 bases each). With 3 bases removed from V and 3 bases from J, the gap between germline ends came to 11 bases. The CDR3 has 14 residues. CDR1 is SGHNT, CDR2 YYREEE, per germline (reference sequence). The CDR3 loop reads CASSSRGGTDTQYF. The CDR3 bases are TGTGCCAGCAGCTCCCGGGGCGGTACAGATACGCAGTATTTT.

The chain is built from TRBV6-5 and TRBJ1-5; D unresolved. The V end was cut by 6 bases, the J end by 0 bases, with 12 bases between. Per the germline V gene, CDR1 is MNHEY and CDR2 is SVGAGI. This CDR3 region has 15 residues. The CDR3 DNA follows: TGTGCCAGCAGCCCCTTCGAACCTAGCAATCAGCCCCAGCATTTT. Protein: CASSPFEPSNQPQHF.

The CDR3 nucleotides are TGTGCCATCAGTGAGGTCAGAAAAGTAATCTATGGCTACACCTTC. Translated: CAISEVRKVIYGYTF. The chain uses TRBV10-3 and TRBJ1-2; D is unclear. In germline, CDR1 is ENHRY, CDR2 SYGVKD. CDR3 length: 15 residues. Trimming removed 2 bases at V and 4 bases at J, with 14 bases between.

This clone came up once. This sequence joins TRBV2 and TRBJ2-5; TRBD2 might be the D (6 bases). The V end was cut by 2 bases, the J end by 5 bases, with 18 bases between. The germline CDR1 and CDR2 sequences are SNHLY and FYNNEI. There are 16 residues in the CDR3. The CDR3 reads CASSEQVFSRGETQYF. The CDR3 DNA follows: TGTGCCAGCAGTGAACAGGTTTTTTCCCGGGGGGAGACCCAGTACTTC.

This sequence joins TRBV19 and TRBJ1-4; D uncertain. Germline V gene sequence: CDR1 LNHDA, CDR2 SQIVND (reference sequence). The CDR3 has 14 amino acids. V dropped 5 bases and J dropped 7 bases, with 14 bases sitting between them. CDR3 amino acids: CASSDLSAGEKLFF. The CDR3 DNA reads TGTGCCAGTAGTGATCTCTCGGCAGGTGAAAAACTGTTTTTT.

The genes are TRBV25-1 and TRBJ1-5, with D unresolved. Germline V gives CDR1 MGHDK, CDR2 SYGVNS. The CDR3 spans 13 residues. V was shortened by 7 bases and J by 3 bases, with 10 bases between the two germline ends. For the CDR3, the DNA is TGTGCCAGCATGGACGGTAACAATCAGCCCCAGCATTTT. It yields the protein CASMDGNNQPQHF.

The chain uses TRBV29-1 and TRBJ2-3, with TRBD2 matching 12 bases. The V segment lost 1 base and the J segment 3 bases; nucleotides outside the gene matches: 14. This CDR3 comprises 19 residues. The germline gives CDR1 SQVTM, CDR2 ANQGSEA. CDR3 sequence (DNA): TGCAGCGTTGAAGGTTGGGCTAGCGGGAGGGATTTGAGAACAGATACGCAGTATTTT. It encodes CSVEGWASGRDLRTDTQYF.

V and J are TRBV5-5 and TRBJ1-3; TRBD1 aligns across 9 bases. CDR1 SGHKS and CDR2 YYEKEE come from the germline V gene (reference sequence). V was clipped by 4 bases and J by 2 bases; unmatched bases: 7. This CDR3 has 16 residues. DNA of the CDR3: TGTGCCAGCAGCCCGGGACAGGGAAGGCCTGGAAACACCATATATTTT. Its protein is CASSPGQGRPGNTIYF.

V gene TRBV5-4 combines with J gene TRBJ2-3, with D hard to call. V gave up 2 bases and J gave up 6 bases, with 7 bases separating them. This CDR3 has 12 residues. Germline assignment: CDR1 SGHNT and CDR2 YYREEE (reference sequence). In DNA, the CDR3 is TGTGCCAGCAGCTTCGAGGCGGATACGCAGTATTTT. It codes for CASSFEADTQYF.

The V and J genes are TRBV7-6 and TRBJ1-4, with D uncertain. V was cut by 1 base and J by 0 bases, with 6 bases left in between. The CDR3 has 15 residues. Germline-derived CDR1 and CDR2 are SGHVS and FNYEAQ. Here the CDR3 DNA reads TGTGCCAGCAGCTTAGAGGCTTCAACTAATGAAAAACTGTTTTTT. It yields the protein CASSLEASTNEKLFF.

The CDR3 loop is CASSPRGRGEYGYTF. The CDR3 DNA sequence: TGTGCCAGCAGCCCCCGGGGACGGGGCGAATATGGCTACACCTTC. The chain has TRBV9 and TRBJ1-2; D possibly corresponds to TRBD1 (5 bases). CDR3 size: 15 residues. CDR1 is SGDLS and CDR2 is YYNGEE in the germline V gene. V shed 4 bases and J shed 5 bases, with 18 bases lying between them.

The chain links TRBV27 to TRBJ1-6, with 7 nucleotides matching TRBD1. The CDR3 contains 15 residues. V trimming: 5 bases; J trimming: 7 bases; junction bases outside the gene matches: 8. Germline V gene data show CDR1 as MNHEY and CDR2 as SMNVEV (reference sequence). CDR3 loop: CASSPTGSQNSPLHF. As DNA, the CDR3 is TGTGCCAGCAGTCCGACAGGGTCTCAGAATTCACCCCTCCACTTT.

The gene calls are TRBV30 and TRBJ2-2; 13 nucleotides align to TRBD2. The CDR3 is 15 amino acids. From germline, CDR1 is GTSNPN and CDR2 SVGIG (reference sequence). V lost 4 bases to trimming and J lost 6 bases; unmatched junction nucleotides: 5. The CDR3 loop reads CAWNAGLAGSGELFF. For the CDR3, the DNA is TGTGCCTGGAACGCGGGACTAGCGGGATCCGGGGAGCTGTTTTTT.